This TCR beta chain was captured in a study of response to subunit inactivated influenza vaccine. Regarding the study as a whole: With each seasonal influenza vaccination, the authors suggested, few new T cells are recruited.

With respect to this clonotype: The antigen is undetermined.

TCRdb reprocessed the RT-PCR reads with MiXCR, giving one entry per CDR3 protein. Among around 520,000 distinct CDR3 sequences listed, approximately 10% were seen once. CDR3 length: 14 residues. V shed 10 bases, J shed 4 bases, and the junction held 8 bases outside the gene matches. Germline-derived CDR1 and CDR2 are MDHEN and SYDVKM. This clonotype was sampled from a man between 45 and 60 years old who received an inactivated influenza vaccine. This specimen consisted of PBMCs from blood, obtained on the day of vaccination. The chain uses TRBV28 and TRBJ2-5, with TRBD2 matching over 11 bases. Written as DNA, the CDR3 is TGTGCCATTAGCGGGAGGGACGGGGGAGAGACCCAGTACTTC. Translating it yields CAISGRDGGETQYF.